The 31 T cell receptor beta chains reported below all come from one sample, sequenced in a study of CD4+ T cells in melanoma. Sequencing used immunoSEQ multiplex PCR; TCRdb keeps in-frame clones, though not all of them. The sample comprises about 140,000 clones, around 90% of which are singletons, and over 1.5% rests with the top ten. These receptors originate from a human donor with melanoma.

The chain recombines TRBV29-1 with TRBJ2-3; 8 positions match TRBD2. The germline V gene encodes CDR1 SQVTM and CDR2 ANQGSEA. This CDR3 contains 13 residues. V was clipped by 6 bases and J by 2 bases; unmatched bases: 4. CDR3 DNA sequence: TGCAGCGTAACCGGACTAGCCACAGATACGCAGTATTTT. Amino acids: CSVTGLATDTQYF.

V usage is TRBV27 and J usage is TRBJ2-5; D is perhaps TRBD2 (6 bases). Trimming took 6 bases from V and 4 from J, leaving 18 bases between them. The germline gives CDR1 MNHEY, CDR2 SMNVEV (reference sequence). CDR3 length: 15 amino acids. CDR3 coding DNA: TGTGCCAGCAGCCGTGCGGGGTCGCTTTTAGAGACCCAGTACTTC. As protein: CASSRAGSLLETQYF.

The rearrangement links TRBV2 to TRBJ1-4; D perhaps matches TRBD1 (5 bases). V was pared by 3 bases and J by 7 bases, with 12 bases between. The CDR3 totals 14 residues. Germline CDR1 and CDR2: SNHLY and FYNNEI. The CDR3 here is CASSEQGGPEKLFF. The CDR3 DNA reads as TGTGCCAGCAGTGAGCAGGGTGGACCTGAAAAACTGTTTTTT. The entire variable domain, with the rest obtained from reference TRBV2 and TRBJ1-4, is as follows: EPEVTQTPSHQVTQMGQEVILRCVPISNHLYFYWYRQILGQKVEFLVSFYNNEISEKSEIFDDQFSVERPDGSNFTLKIRSTKLEDSAMYFCASSEQGGPEKLFFGSGTQLSVL.

This chain uses TRBV7-2 with TRBJ1-5; maybe TRBD1 (6 bases). The V and J ends lost 1 base and 6 bases respectively, with 13 bases between them. Germline values: CDR1 SGHTA, CDR2 FQGNSA. The CDR3 extends over 15 amino acids. CDR3 bases: TGTGCCAGCAGCTTAGTGGCAGGGGAGAGTCAGCCCCAGCATTTT. Protein: CASSLVAGESQPQHF.

The chain recombines TRBV30 with TRBJ2-3; TRBD2 matches at 12 bases. Germline V lookup: CDR1 GTSNPN, CDR2 SVGIG (reference sequence). The CDR3 is 14 amino acids. The V and J ends lost 8 bases and 5 bases, in that order; junction bases with no gene match: 8. CDR3 nucleotide sequence: TGTGCCCTACGTCCACTAGCGGGGGGAGATACGCAGTATTTT. It specifies CALRPLAGGDTQYF. Complete variable domain (other parts from reference TRBV30 and TRBJ2-3): SQTIHQWPATLVQPVGSPLSLECTVEGTSNPNLYWYRQAAGRGLQLLFYSVGIGQISSEVPQNLSASRPQDRQFILSSKKLLLSDSGFYLCALRPLAGGDTQYFGPGTRLTVL.

The genes are TRBV19 and TRBJ2-7, with 10 bases aligning to TRBD1. The trim removed 6 bases at V and 2 bases at J, leaving 4 bases unmatched. The CDR3 is made up of 14 amino acids. Per germline, CDR1 LNHDA and CDR2 SQIVND (reference sequence). This CDR3 is CASRDRGNTYEQYF. As DNA, the CDR3 is TGTGCCAGTAGGGACAGGGGGAATACCTACGAGCAGTACTTC.

Worth noting for this clone: This same CDR3 is encoded by further DNA sequences in the sample. The V call is TRBV5-1, the J call TRBJ1-1, with TRBD1 as a possible D gene (5 bases). This CDR3 spans 14 amino acids. Trimming removed 4 bases from V and 1 base from J, with 11 bases in between. Germline assignment: CDR1 SGHRS and CDR2 YFSETQ. This CDR3 reads CASSPLQGNTEAFF. In nucleotides, the CDR3 is TGCGCCAGCAGCCCCCTCCAGGGGAACACTGAAGCTTTCTTT.

In its sample, this clone was seen once. This chain links TRBV9 with TRBJ2-3; 7 bases are shared with TRBD2. This CDR3 contains 16 residues. Looked up from germline, CDR1 is SGDLS and CDR2 is YYNGEE. J gave up 1 base and V 4 bases, and 9 bases lay outside the gene matches. CDR3 sequence: CASSPGWGGGTDTQYF. The CDR3 DNA reads TGTGCCAGCAGCCCAGGGTGGGGAGGGGGCACAGATACGCAGTATTTT.

This chain connects TRBV4-1 to TRBJ1-3; D unresolved. This CDR3 contains 15 residues. Germline CDR1 is MGHRA and CDR2 is YSYEKL. The V end lost 0 bases, the J end lost 0 bases, and 6 bases lay between the germline ends. The CDR3 DNA reads as TGCGCCAGCAGCCAAGACGTCAACTCTGGAAACACCATATATTTT. As protein: CASSQDVNSGNTIYF.

The chain joins TRBV7-3 to TRBJ2-3, with 8 nucleotides matching TRBD2. CDR3 size: 15 residues. CDR1 and CDR2 (germline): SGHTA, FQGTGA. V was pared by 3 bases and J by 0 bases, with 2 bases of the junction left unmatched. CDR3 nucleotide sequence: TGTGCCAGCAGCTTGGCGGGGGGCAGCACAGATACGCAGTATTTT. Protein product: CASSLAGGSTDTQYF.

The gene calls are TRBV5-4 and TRBJ2-7, with TRBD2 as a possible D gene (7 bases). Per the germline V gene, CDR1 is SGHNT and CDR2 is YYREEE (reference sequence). The CDR3 is 14 amino acids. Between the trimmed V and J ends, which lost 2 bases and 2 bases, there was a span of 11 bases. CDR3: CASSFRGAAYEQYF. CDR3 bases: TGTGCCAGCAGCTTTCGGGGGGCCGCCTACGAGCAGTACTTC.

This sequence joins TRBV9 and TRBJ1-3; D ambiguous. The length of the CDR3 is 16 residues. Germline loops: CDR1 SGDLS, CDR2 YYNGEE. Trimming removed 0 bases from V and 2 bases from J, with 12 bases in between. CDR3 region: CASSVAQPNAGNTIYF. The CDR3 DNA is TGTGCCAGCAGCGTAGCGCAGCCGAACGCTGGAAACACCATATATTTT.

The chain couples TRBV5-1 to TRBJ1-5; D might be TRBD1 (6 bases). Germline CDR1 and CDR2: SGHRS and YFSETQ. The CDR3 spans 16 residues. The ends were cut back, 3 bases at V and 11 bases at J, with 24 bases in the middle. CDR3 DNA: TGCGCCAGCAGCTCTAGTTCAGGGGCCTCAATCCGGTCCCAGCATTTT. Its translation: CASSSSSGASIRSQHF.

In DNA, the CDR3 is TGTGCCAGCAGCTTAAGTCCGACGGCTGGGGCCAACGTCCTGACTTTC. This encodes CASSLSPTAGANVLTF. The chain has TRBV7-3 and TRBJ2-6; unclear D gene. Germline values: CDR1 SGHTA, CDR2 FQGTGA. The CDR3 extends over 16 amino acids. V was cut by 1 base and J by 2 bases, with 9 bases left in between.

J is TRBJ2-5 and V is TRBV5-1; TRBD1 agrees at 10 bases. Germline lookup yields CDR1 SGHRS and CDR2 YFSETQ. The J segment lost 5 bases and the V segment lost 2 bases, leaving 9 bases of the junction unmatched. There are 16 residues in the CDR3. The CDR3: CASSLRPGQGRETQYF. The CDR3 bases are TGCGCCAGCAGCTTACGCCCGGGACAGGGGAGGGAGACCCAGTACTTC.

The chain carries TRBV13 and TRBJ1-1, with a possible D match to TRBD1 (5 bases). Trimming took 6 bases from V and 4 from J, leaving 15 bases between them. This CDR3 is 14 amino acids long. Per germline, CDR1 PRHDT and CDR2 FYEKMQ (reference sequence). DNA of the CDR3: TGTGCCAGCAGGGAGCGTCAGGGAGGCACTGAAGCTTTCTTT. It translates to CASRERQGGTEAFF.

This sequence joins TRBV5-8 and TRBJ1-2, with D possibly TRBD1 on 6 matching bases. The germline gives CDR1 SGHTS, CDR2 YDEGEE. V shed 4 bases and J shed 5 bases, with 12 bases lying between them. The CDR3 is 13 amino acids. As DNA, the CDR3 is TGTGCCAGCAGCCAGAAGGGGGAGTATGGCTACACCTTC. Translated: CASSQKGEYGYTF.

This chain connects TRBV9 to TRBJ1-2, with D possibly matching TRBD1 (5 bases). The CDR3 is 15 residues long. Germline V gene sequence: CDR1 SGDLS, CDR2 YYNGEE. Trimming shortened V by 4 bases and J by 5 bases, and 18 bases separated the two germline ends. The DNA of the CDR3 is TGTGCCAGCAGCCCTTCCGAGGGGCTGGGGTATGGCTACACCTTC. Translation gives CASSPSEGLGYGYTF. Using reference TRBV9 and TRBJ1-2 for the parts outside the CDR3, the full variable domain is DSGVTQTPKHLITATGQRVTLRCSPRSGDLSVYWYQQSLDQGLQFLIQYYNGEERAKGNILERFSAQQFPDLHSELNLSSLELGDSALYFCASSPSEGLGYGYTFGSGTRLTVV.

The V call is TRBV5-8, the J call TRBJ1-1; perhaps TRBD1 as D (5 bases). V shed 0 bases and J shed 3 bases, with 12 bases lying between them. The CDR3 is made up of 15 amino acids. Germline CDR1 SGHTS, CDR2 YDEGEE. As DNA, the CDR3 is TGTGCCAGCAGCTTGGCCTGGGGGACGGACACTGAAGCTTTCTTT. This translates into CASSLAWGTDTEAFF.

This chain connects TRBV5-1 to TRBJ2-5, with D possibly being TRBD1 (6 bases). The germline gives CDR1 SGHRS, CDR2 YFSETQ. The CDR3 covers 13 residues. V shed 6 bases and J shed 9 bases, with 18 bases lying between them. DNA for the CDR3: TGCGCCAGCACCTCAGAGGGGGTTAACCCCCAGTACTTC. It encodes CASTSEGVNPQYF.

This rearrangement joins TRBV6-1 to TRBJ1-1; D call uncertain. The CDR3 consists of 13 residues. Deletions cut 6 bases from V and 4 bases from J, with 12 bases between. Germline V gives CDR1 MNHNS, CDR2 SASEGT. CDR3 protein: CASSEVPSTEAFF. The DNA for the CDR3 is TGTGCCAGCAGCGAGGTCCCCAGCACTGAAGCTTTCTTT.

The rearrangement joins TRBV14 to TRBJ2-2; 10 bases are a match to TRBD2. J lost 6 bases, V lost 4 bases, and 2 bases had no gene match. Germline V gives CDR1 SGHDN, CDR2 FVKESK. This CDR3 comprises 14 residues. Here the CDR3 reads CASSRLAGAGELFF. CDR3 in DNA: TGTGCCAGCAGCCGTCTAGCGGGGGCCGGGGAGCTGTTTTTT.

This sequence joins TRBV9 and TRBJ2-5; D may correspond to TRBD1 or TRBD2 (5 bases each). CDR1 and CDR2 from the germline V gene are SGDLS and YYNGEE. The V and J ends lost 7 bases and 7 bases respectively, with 14 bases between them. This CDR3 has 12 residues. The CDR3 nucleotides are TGTGCCAGCGGGCCGGGGCAGCGGACCCAGTACTTC. Translated, it gives CASGPGQRTQYF.

The rearrangement joins TRBV5-4 to TRBJ2-5; 9 nucleotides align to TRBD2. CDR1 and CDR2 from the germline V gene are SGHNT and YYREEE (reference sequence). Unmatched junction bases numbered 6, after V lost 4 bases and J lost 2 bases. There are 15 residues in the CDR3. The CDR3: CASSHGTSRQETQYF. As DNA, the CDR3 is TGTGCCAGCAGCCACGGGACTAGCAGGCAAGAGACCCAGTACTTC.

The chain uses TRBV5-1 and TRBJ2-5; 7 bases agree with TRBD2. CDR1 and CDR2 (germline): SGHRS, YFSETQ. The junction had 10 bases not matched to a gene; V was cut back by 4 bases and J by 1 base. The CDR3 has 16 residues. CDR3 in DNA: TGCGCCAGCAGCAAAGGAGCGGCTAGCGGCCAAGAGACCCAGTACTTC. Protein: CASSKGAASGQETQYF.

The chain carries TRBV11-2 and TRBJ2-7; TRBD1 matches 9 bases. J gave up 4 bases and V 1 base, and 11 bases lay outside the gene matches. Germline lookup yields CDR1 SGHAT and CDR2 FQNNGV. The CDR3 sequence is 17 residues long. The CDR3 region is CASSLGGAGTGTYEQYF. The CDR3 DNA reads as TGTGCCAGCAGCTTAGGGGGGGCCGGGACAGGGACTTACGAGCAGTACTTC. Full variable domain (missing parts from reference TRBV11-2 and TRBJ2-7): EAGVAQSPRYKIIEKRQSVAFWCNPISGHATLYWYQQILGQGPKLLIQFQNNGVVDDSQLPKDRFSAERLKGVDSTLKIQPAKLEDSAVYLCASSLGGAGTGTYEQYFGPGTRLTVT.

V and J are TRBV18 and TRBJ1-1; perhaps TRBD1 as D (5 bases). Germline assignment: CDR1 KGHSH and CDR2 LQKENI. The CDR3 is 14 residues long. Trimming left V 8 bases short and J 3 bases short, with 16 bases between. In nucleotides, the CDR3 is TGTGCCAGCACCCCGTATGGGGCGGACACTGAAGCTTTCTTT. Translated: CASTPYGADTEAFF.

This chain joins TRBV6-1 and TRBJ2-7, with D possibly matching TRBD1 (5 bases). Trimming took 5 bases from V and 4 from J, leaving 12 bases between them. This CDR3 contains 13 residues. Germline V gives CDR1 MNHNS, CDR2 SASEGT. The CDR3 is CASSSGRQYEQYF. In DNA form, the CDR3 reads TGTGCCAGCAGTTCAGGGCGTCAGTACGAGCAGTACTTC.

The chain recombines TRBV18 with TRBJ1-3, with no clear D. This CDR3 is 15 amino acids long. CDR1 is KGHSH, CDR2 LQKENI, per germline. Trimming took 5 bases from V and 0 from J, leaving 11 bases between them. The CDR3 loop is CASSVEYLSGNTIYF. The CDR3 nucleotides read TGTGCCAGCTCAGTAGAATACCTCTCTGGAAACACCATATATTTT.

V gene TRBV7-9 combines with J gene TRBJ2-1; possibly TRBD2 for D (7 bases). The germline V and J ends were trimmed by 2 bases and 0 bases, with 17 bases remaining between them. This CDR3 has 18 amino acids. Looked up from germline, CDR1 is SEHNR and CDR2 is FQNEAQ (reference sequence). The CDR3 is CASSLFLYREGSYNEQFF. The CDR3 nucleotides are TGTGCCAGCAGCTTATTTCTATACAGGGAGGGCTCCTACAATGAGCAGTTCTTC.

The V call is TRBV2, the J call TRBJ2-3; 10 bases are shared with TRBD2. The CDR3 has 17 amino acids. CDR1 is SNHLY and CDR2 is FYNNEI in the germline V gene. J was trimmed by 5 bases and V by 8 bases; bases with no gene match: 16. The CDR3: CASYPRPSGGEKDTQYF. In nucleotides, the CDR3 is TGTGCCAGCTATCCGAGGCCGAGCGGGGGGGAAAAAGATACGCAGTATTTT.